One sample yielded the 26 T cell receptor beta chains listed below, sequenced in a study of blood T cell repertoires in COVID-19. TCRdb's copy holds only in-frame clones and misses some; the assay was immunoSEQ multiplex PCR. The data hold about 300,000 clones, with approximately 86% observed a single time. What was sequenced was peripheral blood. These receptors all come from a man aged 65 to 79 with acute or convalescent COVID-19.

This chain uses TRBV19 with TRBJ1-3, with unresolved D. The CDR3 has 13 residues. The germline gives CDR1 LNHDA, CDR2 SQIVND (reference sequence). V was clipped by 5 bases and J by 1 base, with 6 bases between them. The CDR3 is CASSEQSGNTIYF. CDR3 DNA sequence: TGTGCCAGTAGTGAACAATCTGGAAACACCATATATTTT. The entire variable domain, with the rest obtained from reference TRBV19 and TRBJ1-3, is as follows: DGGITQSPKYLFRKEGQNVTLSCEQNLNHDAMYWYRQDPGQGLRLIYYSQIVNDFQKGDIAEGYSVSREKKESFPLTVTSAQKNPTAFYLCASSEQSGNTIYFGEGSWLTVV.

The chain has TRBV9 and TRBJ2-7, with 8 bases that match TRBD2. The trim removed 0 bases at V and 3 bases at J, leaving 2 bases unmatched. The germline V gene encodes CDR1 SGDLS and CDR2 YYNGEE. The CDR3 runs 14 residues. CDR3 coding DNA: TGTGCCAGCAGCGTAGCGCGGGGGGACTACGAGCAGTACTTC. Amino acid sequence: CASSVARGDYEQYF.

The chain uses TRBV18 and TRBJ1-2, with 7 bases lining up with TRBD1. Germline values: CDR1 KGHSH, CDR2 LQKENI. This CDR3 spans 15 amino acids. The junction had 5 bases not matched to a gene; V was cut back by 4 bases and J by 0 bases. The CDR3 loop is CASSHRQGPNYGYTF. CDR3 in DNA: TGTGCCAGCTCACACCGACAGGGACCTAACTATGGCTACACCTTC.

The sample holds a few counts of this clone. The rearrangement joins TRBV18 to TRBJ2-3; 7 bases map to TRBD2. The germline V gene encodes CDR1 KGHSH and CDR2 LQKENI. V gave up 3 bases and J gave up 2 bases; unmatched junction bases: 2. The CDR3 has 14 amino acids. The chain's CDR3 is CASSPSGATDTQYF. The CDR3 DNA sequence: TGTGCCAGCTCACCCAGCGGGGCCACAGATACGCAGTATTTT. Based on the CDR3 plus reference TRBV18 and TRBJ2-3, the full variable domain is NAGVMQNPRHLVRRRGQEARLRCSPMKGHSHVYWYRQLPEEGLKFMVYLQKENIIDESGMPKERFSAEFPKEGPSILRIQQVVRGDSAAYFCASSPSGATDTQYFGPGTRLTVL.

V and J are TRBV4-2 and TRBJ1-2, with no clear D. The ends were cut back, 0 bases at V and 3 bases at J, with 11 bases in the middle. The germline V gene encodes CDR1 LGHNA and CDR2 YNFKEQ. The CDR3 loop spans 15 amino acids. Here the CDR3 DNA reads TGTGCCAGCAGCCAAGATACAGAGGGTTACTATGGCTACACCTTC. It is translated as CASSQDTEGYYGYTF.

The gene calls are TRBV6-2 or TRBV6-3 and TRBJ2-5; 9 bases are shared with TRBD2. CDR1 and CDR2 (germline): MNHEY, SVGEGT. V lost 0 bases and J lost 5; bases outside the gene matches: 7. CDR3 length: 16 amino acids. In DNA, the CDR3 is TGTGCCAGCAGTTACTCTGCGGGAGGGCCCGGGGAGACCCAGTACTTC. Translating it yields CASSYSAGGPGETQYF.

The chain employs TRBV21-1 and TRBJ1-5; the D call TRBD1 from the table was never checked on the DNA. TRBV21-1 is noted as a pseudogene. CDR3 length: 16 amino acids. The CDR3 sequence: CARKRTGGEGNQPQHF. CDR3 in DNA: TGTGCCAGGAAGCGGACAGGGGGCGAGGGCAATCAGCCCCAGCATTTT.

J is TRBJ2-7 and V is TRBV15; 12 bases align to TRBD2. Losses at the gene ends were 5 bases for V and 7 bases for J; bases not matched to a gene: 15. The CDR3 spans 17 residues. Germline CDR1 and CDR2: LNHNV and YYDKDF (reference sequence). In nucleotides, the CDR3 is TGTGCCACCAGCCGCGACCCCAGACTAGCGGGGGCAGGGGAGCAGTACTTC. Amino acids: CATSRDPRLAGAGEQYF. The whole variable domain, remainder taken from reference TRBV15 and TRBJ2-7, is DAMVIQNPRYQVTQFGKPVTLSCSQTLNHNVMYWYQQKSSQAPKLLFHYYDKDFNNEADTPDNFQSRRPNTSFCFLDIRSPGLGDTAMYLCATSRDPRLAGAGEQYFGPGTRLTVT.

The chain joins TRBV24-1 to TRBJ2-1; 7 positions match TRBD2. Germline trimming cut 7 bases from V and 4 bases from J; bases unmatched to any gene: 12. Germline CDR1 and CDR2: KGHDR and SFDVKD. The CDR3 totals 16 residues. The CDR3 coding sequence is TGTGCCACCAGCGGAAGTCTAGCGGAGGTTTACAATGAGCAGTTCTTC. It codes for CATSGSLAEVYNEQFF.

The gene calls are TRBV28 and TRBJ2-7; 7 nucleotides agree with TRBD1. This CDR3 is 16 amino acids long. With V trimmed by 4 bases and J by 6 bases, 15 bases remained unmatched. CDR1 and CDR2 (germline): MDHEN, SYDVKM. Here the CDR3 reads CASSSASGTAPPEQYF. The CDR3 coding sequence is TGTGCCAGCAGTTCCGCTTCCGGGACAGCCCCTCCCGAGCAGTACTTC.

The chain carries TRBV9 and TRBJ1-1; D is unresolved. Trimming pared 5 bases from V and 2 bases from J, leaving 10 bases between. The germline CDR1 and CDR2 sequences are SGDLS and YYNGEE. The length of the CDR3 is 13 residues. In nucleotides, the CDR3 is TGTGCCAGCAGTCGTAACAGTAACACTGAAGCTTTCTTT. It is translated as CASSRNSNTEAFF.

The CDR3 sequence: CASRRQGGTYEQYF. The CDR3 nucleotides are TGTGCCAGCAGGAGACAGGGCGGGACCTACGAGCAGTACTTC. The chain has TRBV7-8 and TRBJ2-7; D possibly corresponds to TRBD1 (7 bases). The CDR3 contains 14 residues. Germline CDR1 and CDR2: SGHVS and FQNEAQ. V gave up 6 bases and J gave up 2 bases, with 14 bases separating them.

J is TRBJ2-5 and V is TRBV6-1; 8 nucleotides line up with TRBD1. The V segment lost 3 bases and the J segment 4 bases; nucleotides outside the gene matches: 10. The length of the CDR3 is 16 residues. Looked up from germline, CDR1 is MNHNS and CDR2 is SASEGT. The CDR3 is CASSDRHRGFAETQYF. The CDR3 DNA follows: TGTGCCAGCAGTGACCGTCACAGGGGGTTTGCAGAGACCCAGTACTTC.

CDR3 bases: TGTGCCAGCAGGCGACAGGGGGAAAAGAACACTGAAGCTTTCTTT. This translates into CASRRQGEKNTEAFF. V is TRBV28 and J is TRBJ1-1; 9 nucleotides align to TRBD1. The junction had 6 bases not matched to a gene; V was cut back by 6 bases and J by 1 base. The CDR3 is 15 residues long. Germline V gives CDR1 MDHEN, CDR2 SYDVKM.

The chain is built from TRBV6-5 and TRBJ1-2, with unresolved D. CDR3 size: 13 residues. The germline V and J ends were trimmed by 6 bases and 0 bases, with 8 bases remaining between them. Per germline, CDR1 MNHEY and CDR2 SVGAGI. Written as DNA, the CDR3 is TGTGCCAGCAGATACCTAACTAACTATGGCTACACCTTC. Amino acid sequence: CASRYLTNYGYTF.

The CDR3 DNA is TGTGCCAGCAGTGAACCCAACCGCGGTAGCACAGATACGCAGTATTTT. Amino acid sequence: CASSEPNRGSTDTQYF. The gene calls are TRBV2 and TRBJ2-3; no reliable D call. Trimming took 2 bases from V and 0 from J, leaving 12 bases between them. The CDR3 runs to 16 residues. Germline V gene sequence: CDR1 SNHLY, CDR2 FYNNEI.

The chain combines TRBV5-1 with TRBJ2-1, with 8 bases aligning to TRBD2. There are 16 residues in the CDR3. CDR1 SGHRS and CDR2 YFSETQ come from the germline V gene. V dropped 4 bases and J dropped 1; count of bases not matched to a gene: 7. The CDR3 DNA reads TGCGCCAGCAGCCCATCAGCGGGAGCGTCCTACAATGAGCAGTTCTTC. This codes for CASSPSAGASYNEQFF.

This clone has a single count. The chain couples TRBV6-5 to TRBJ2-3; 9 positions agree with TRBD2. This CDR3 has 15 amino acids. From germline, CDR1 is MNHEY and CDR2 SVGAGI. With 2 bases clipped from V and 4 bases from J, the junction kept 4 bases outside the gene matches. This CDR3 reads CASSYRGGAADTQYF. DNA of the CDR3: TGTGCCAGCAGTTACCGCGGGGGGGCGGCAGATACGCAGTATTTT.

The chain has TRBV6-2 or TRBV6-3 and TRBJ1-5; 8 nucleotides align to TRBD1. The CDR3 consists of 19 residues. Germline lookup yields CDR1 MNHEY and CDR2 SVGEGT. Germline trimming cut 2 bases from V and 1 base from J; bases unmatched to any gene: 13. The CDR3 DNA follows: TGTGCCAGCAGTTACAACCCCGGGGCAGGGGGCCGGAGCAATCAGCCCCAGCATTTT. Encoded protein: CASSYNPGAGGRSNQPQHF.

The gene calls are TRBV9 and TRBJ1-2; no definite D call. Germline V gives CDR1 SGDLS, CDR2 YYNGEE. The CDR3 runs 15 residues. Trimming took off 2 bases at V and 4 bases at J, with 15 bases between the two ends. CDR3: CASSVEPTGSYGYTF. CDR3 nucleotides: TGTGCCAGCAGCGTTGAACCCACGGGGTCCTATGGCTACACCTTC. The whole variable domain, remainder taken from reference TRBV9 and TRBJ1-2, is DSGVTQTPKHLITATGQRVTLRCSPRSGDLSVYWYQQSLDQGLQFLIQYYNGEERAKGNILERFSAQQFPDLHSELNLSSLELGDSALYFCASSVEPTGSYGYTFGSGTRLTVV.

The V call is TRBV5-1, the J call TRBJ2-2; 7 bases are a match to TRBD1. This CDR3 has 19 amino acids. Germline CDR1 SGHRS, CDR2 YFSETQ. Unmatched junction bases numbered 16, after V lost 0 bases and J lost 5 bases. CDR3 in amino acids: CASSLAGAGGMVETGELFF. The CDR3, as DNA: TGCGCCAGCAGCTTGGCCGGGGCAGGGGGTATGGTGGAGACCGGGGAGCTGTTTTTT. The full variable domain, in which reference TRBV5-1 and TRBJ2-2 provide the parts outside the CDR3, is KAGVTQTPRYLIKTRGQQVTLSCSPISGHRSVSWYQQTPGQGLQFLFEYFSETQRNKGNFPGRFSGRQFSNSRSEMNVSTLELGDSALYLCASSLAGAGGMVETGELFFGEGSRLTVL.

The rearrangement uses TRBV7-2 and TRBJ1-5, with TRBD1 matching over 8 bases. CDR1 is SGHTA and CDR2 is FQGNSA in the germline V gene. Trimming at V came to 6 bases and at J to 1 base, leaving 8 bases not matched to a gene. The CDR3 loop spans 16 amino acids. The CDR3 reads CASSFGQGGSNQPQHF. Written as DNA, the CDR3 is TGTGCCAGCAGTTTCGGACAGGGAGGGAGCAATCAGCCCCAGCATTTT.

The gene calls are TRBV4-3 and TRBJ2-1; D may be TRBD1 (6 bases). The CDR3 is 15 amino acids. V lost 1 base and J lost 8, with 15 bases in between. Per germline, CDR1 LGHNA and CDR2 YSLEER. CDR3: CASSQGVQGFYEQFF. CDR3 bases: TGCGCCAGCAGCCAAGGTGTACAGGGTTTCTATGAGCAGTTCTTC.

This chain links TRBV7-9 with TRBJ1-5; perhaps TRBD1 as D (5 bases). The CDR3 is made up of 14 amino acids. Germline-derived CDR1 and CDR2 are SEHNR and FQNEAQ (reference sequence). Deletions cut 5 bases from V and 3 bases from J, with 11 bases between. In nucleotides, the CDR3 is TGTGCCAGCAGCGGAGGGACCTCCAATCAGCCCCAGCATTTT. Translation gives CASSGGTSNQPQHF.

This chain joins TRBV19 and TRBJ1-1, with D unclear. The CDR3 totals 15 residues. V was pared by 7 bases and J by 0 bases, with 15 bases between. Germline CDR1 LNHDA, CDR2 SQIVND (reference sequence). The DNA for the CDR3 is TGTGCCAGTAAAGAAGACTACTCAATGAACACTGAAGCTTTCTTT. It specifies CASKEDYSMNTEAFF.

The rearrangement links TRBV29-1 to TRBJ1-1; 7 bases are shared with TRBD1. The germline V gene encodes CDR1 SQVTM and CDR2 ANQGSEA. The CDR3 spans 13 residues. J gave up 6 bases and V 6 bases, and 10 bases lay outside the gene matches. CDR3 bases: TGCAGCGTCCGGACAGGCGTGATGGCTGAAGCTTTCTTT. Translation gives CSVRTGVMAEAFF.